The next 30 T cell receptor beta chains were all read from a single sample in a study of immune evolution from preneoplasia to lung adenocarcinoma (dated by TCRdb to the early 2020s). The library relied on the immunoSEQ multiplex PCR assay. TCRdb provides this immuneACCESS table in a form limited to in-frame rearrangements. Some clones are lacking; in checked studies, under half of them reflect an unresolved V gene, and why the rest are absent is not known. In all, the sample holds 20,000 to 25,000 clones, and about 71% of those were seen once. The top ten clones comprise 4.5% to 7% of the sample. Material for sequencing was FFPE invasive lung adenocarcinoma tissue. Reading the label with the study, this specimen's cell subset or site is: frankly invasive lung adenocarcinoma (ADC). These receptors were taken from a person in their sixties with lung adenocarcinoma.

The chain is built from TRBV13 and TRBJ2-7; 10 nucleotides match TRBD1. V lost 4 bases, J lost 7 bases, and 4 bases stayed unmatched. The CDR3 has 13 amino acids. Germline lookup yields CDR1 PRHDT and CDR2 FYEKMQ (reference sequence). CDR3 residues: CASSSWDRGEQYF. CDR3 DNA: TGTGCCAGCAGCTCTTGGGACAGGGGTGAGCAGTACTTC.

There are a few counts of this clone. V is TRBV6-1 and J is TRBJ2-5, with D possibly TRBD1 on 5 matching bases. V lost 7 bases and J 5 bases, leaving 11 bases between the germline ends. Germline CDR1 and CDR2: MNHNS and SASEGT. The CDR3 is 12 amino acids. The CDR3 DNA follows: TGTGCCAGCAAAGGGGTCAGGGAGACCCAGTACTTC. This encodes CASKGVRETQYF.

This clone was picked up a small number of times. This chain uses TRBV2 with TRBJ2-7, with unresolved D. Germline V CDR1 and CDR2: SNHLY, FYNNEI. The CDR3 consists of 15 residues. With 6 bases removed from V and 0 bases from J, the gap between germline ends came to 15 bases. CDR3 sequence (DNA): TGTGCCAGCAGGACAAGTTTGGCGGACTCCTACGAGCAGTACTTC. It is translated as CASRTSLADSYEQYF. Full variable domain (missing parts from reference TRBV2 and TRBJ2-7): EPEVTQTPSHQVTQMGQEVILRCVPISNHLYFYWYRQILGQKVEFLVSFYNNEISEKSEIFDDQFSVERPDGSNFTLKIRSTKLEDSAMYFCASRTSLADSYEQYFGPGTRLTVT.

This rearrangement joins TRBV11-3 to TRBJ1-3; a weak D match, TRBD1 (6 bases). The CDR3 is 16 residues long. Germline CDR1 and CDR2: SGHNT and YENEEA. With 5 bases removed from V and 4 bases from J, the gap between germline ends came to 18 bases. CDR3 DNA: TGTGCCAGCAGCCTGGACGGACAGCTCAGAGGAAACACCATATATTTT. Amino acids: CASSLDGQLRGNTIYF.

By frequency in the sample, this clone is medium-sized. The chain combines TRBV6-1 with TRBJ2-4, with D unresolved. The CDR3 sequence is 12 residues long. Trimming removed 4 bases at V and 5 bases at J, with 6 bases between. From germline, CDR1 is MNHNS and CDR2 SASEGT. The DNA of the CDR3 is TGTGCCAGCAGTGTGGCTGAAAACATTCAGTACTTC. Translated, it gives CASSVAENIQYF.

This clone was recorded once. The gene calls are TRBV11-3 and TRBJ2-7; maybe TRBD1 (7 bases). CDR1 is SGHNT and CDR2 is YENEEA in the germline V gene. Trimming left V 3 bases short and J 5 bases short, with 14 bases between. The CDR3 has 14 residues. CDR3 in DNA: TGTGCCAGCAGCTTCGGGGGACAGACCAACGAGCAGTACTTC. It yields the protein CASSFGGQTNEQYF. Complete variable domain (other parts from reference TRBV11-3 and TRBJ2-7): EAGVVQSPRYKIIEKKQPVAFWCNPISGHNTLYWYLQNLGQGPELLIRYENEEAVDDSQLPKDRFSAERLKGVDSTLKIQPAELGDSAVYLCASSFGGQTNEQYFGPGTRLTVT.

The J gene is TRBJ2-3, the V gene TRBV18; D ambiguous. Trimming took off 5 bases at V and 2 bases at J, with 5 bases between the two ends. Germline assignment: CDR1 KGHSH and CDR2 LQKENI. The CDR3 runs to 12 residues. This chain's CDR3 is CASSSNTDTQYF. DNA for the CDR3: TGTGCCAGCTCATCAAACACAGATACGCAGTATTTT.

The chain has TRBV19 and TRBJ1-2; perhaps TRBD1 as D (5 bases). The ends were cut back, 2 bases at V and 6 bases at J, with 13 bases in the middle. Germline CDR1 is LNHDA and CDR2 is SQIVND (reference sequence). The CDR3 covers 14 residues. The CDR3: CASSINRGADGYTF. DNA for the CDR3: TGTGCCAGTAGTATAAATCGTGGGGCGGATGGCTACACCTTC.

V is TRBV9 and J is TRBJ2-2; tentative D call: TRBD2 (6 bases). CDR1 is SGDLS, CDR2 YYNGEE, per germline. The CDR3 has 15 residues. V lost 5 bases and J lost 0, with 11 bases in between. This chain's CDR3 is CASSRGTPNTGELFF. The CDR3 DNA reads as TGTGCCAGCAGTCGGGGGACTCCGAACACCGGGGAGCTGTTTTTT.

CDR3 amino acids: CAWSIKRGGMNTEAFF. CDR3 DNA: TGTGCCTGGAGTATCAAGAGGGGGGGCATGAACACTGAAGCTTTCTTT. This chain joins TRBV30 and TRBJ1-1; D is perhaps TRBD1 (6 bases). Per germline, CDR1 GTSNPN and CDR2 SVGIG (reference sequence). The CDR3 is made up of 16 amino acids. Trimming left V 2 bases short and J 0 bases short, with 16 bases between.

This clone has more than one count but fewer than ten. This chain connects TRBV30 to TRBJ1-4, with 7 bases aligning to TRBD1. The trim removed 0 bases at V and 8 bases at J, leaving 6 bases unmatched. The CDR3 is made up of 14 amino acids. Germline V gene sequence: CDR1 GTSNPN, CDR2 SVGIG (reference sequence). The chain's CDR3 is CAWSVRRGREKLFF. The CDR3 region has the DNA TGTGCCTGGAGTGTACGGAGGGGGCGGGAAAAACTGTTTTTT.

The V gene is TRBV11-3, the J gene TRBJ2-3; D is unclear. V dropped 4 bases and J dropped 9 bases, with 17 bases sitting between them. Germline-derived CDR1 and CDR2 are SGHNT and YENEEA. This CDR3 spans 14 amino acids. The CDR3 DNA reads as TGTGCCAGCAGCTCCACCAAGAGTATCGGAACGCAGTATTTT. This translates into CASSSTKSIGTQYF.

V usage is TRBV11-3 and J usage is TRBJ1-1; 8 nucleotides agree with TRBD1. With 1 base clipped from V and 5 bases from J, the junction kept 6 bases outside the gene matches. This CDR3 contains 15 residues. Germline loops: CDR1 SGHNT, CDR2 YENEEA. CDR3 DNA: TGTGCCAGCAGCTTAGGCGGACAGGGAGGTACTGAAGCTTTCTTT. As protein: CASSLGGQGGTEAFF.

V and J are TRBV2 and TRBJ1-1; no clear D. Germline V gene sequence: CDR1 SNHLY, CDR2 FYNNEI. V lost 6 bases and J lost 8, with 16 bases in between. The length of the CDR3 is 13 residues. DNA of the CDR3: TGTGCCAGCAGCATGACGTTGGGCACCGAAGCTTTCTTT. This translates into CASSMTLGTEAFF.

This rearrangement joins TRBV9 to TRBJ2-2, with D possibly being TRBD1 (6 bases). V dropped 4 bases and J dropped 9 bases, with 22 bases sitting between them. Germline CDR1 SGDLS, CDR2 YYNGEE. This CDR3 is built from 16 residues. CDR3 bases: TGTGCCAGCAGCCTTACCAGCACACAGGGAAGCCGGGAGCTGTTTTTT. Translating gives CASSLTSTQGSRELFF.

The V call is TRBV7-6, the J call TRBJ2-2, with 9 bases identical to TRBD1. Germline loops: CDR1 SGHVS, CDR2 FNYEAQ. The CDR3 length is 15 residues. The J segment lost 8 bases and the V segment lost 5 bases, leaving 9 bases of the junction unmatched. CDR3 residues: CASSIGQGRLGELFF. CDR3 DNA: TGTGCCAGCAGCATCGGACAGGGGAGGTTAGGGGAGCTGTTTTTT. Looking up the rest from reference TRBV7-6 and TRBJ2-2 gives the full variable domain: GAGVSQSPRYKVTKRGQDVALRCDPISGHVSLYWYRQALGQGPEFLTYFNYEAQQDKSGLPNDRFSAERPEGSISTLTIQRTEQRDSAMYRCASSIGQGRLGELFFGEGSRLTVL.

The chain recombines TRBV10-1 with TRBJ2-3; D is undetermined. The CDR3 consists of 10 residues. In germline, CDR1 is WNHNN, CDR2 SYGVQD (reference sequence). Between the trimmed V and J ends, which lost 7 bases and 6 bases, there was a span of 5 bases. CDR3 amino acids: CASIRDTQYF. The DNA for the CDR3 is TGCGCCAGCATCAGGGATACGCAGTATTTT.

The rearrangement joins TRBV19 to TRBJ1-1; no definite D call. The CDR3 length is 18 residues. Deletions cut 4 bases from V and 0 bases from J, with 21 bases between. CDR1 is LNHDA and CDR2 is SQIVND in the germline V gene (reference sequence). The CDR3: CASSRKQIRRNMNTEAFF. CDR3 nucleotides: TGTGCCAGTAGTAGGAAGCAGATTCGGCGTAATATGAACACTGAAGCTTTCTTT.

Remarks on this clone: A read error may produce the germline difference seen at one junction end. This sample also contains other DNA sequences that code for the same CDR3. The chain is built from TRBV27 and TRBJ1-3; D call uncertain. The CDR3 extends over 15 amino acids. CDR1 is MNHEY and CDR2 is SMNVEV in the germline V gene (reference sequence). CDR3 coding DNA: TGTGCCAGTAGTTTTACGTCGGGCACCGGAAACACCATATATTTT. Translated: CASSFTSGTGNTIYF.

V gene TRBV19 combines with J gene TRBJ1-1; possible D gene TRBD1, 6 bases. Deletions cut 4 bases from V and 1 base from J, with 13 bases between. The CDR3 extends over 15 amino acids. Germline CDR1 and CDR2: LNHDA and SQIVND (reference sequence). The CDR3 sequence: CASSSRGRGNTEAFF. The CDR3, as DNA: TGTGCCAGTAGTAGCCGGGGGCGAGGGAACACTGAAGCTTTCTTT. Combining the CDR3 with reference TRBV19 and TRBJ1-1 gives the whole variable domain DGGITQSPKYLFRKEGQNVTLSCEQNLNHDAMYWYRQDPGQGLRLIYYSQIVNDFQKGDIAEGYSVSREKKESFPLTVTSAQKNPTAFYLCASSSRGRGNTEAFFGQGTRLTVV.

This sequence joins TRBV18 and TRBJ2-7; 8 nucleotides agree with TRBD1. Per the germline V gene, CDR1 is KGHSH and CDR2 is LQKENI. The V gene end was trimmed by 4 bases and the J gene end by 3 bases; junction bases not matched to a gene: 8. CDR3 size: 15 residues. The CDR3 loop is CASSQRQGRVYEQYF. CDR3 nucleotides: TGTGCCAGCTCACAACGACAGGGGCGAGTCTACGAGCAGTACTTC.

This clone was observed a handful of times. CDR3 loop: CASRELTSGEQYF. The CDR3 DNA reads as TGTGCCAGCAGGGAACTTACGTCTGGGGAGCAGTACTTC. The V gene is TRBV7-9, the J gene TRBJ2-7, with D uncertain. Germline lookup yields CDR1 SEHNR and CDR2 FQNEAQ (reference sequence). V lost 6 bases and J 7 bases, leaving 16 bases between the germline ends. The CDR3 totals 13 residues. Full variable domain (missing parts from reference TRBV7-9 and TRBJ2-7): DTGVSQNPRHKITKRGQNVTFRCDPISEHNRLYWYRQTLGQGPEFLTYFQNEAQLEKSRLLSDRFSAERPKGSFSTLEIQRTEQGDSAMYLCASRELTSGEQYFGPGTRLTVT.

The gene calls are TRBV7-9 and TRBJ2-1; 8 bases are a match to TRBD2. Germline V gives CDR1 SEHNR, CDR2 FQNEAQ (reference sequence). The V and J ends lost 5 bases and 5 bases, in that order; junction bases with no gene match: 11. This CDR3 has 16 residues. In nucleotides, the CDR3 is TGTGCCAGCAGCACACTTCGGGGGGGCCAGAACAATGAGCAGTTCTTC. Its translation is CASSTLRGGQNNEQFF.

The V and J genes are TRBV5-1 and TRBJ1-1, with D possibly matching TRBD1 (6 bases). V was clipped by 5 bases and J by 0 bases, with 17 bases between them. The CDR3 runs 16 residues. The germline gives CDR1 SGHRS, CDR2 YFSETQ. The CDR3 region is CASRVGGGGVNTEAFF. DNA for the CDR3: TGCGCCAGCAGGGTAGGGGGAGGGGGAGTGAACACTGAAGCTTTCTTT.

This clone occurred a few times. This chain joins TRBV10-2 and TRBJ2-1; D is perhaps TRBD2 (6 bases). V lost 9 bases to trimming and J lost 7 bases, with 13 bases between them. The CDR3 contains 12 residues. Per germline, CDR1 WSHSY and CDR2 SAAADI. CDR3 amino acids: CASYGGANEQFF. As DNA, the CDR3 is TGCGCCAGTTACGGAGGGGCGAATGAGCAGTTCTTC.

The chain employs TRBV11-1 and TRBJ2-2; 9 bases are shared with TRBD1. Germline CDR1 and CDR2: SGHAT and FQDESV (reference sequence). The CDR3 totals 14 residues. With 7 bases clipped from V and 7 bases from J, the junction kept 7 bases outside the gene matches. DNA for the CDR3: TGTGCCAGCAAACGGACAGGGGTGGACGGGGAGCTGTTTTTT. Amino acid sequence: CASKRTGVDGELFF.

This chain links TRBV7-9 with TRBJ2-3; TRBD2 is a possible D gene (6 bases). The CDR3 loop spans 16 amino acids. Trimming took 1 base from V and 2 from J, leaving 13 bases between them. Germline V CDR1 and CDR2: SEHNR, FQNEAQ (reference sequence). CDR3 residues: CASSLGSSVFTDTQYF. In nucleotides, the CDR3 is TGTGCCAGCAGCTTAGGTTCTAGCGTCTTCACAGATACGCAGTATTTT.

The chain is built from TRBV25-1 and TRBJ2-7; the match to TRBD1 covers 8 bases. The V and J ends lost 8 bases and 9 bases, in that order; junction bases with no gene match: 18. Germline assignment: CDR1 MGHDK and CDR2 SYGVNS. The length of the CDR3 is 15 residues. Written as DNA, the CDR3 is TGTGCCAGCGAGCCAGGGGGCGCAAGGGGCCTCGGGCAGTACTTC. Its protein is CASEPGGARGLGQYF.

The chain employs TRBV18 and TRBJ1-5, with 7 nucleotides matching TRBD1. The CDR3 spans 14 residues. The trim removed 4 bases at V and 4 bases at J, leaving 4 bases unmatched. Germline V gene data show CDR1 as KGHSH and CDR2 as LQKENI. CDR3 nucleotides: TGTGCCAGCTCACTAACAGGGGCTAATCAGCCCCAGCATTTT. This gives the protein CASSLTGANQPQHF.

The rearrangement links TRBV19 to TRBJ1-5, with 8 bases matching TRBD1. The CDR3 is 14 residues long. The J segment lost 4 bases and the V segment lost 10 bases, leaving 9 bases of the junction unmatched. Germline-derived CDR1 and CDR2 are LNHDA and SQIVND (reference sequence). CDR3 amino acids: CATRPDRANQPQHF. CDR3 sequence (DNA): TGTGCCACCAGACCGGACAGGGCTAATCAGCCCCAGCATTTT.